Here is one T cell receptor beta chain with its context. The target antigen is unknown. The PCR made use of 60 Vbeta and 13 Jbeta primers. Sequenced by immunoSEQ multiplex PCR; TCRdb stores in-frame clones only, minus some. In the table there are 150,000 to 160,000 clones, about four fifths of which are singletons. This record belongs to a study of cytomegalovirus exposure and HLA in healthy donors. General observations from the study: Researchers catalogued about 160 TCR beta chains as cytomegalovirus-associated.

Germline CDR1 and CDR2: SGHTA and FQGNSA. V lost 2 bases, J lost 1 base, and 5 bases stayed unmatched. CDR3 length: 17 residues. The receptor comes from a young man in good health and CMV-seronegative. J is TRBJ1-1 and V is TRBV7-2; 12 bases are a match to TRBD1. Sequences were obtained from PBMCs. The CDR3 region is CASSLRDRGLWNTEAFF. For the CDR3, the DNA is TGTGCCAGCAGCTTAAGGGACAGGGGGCTGTGGAACACTGAAGCTTTCTTT.